The 19 T cell receptor beta chains reported below all come from one sample, sequenced in a study of blood T cells in healthy people across ages. Sample-barcoded 5' priming and a J-beta primer mix drove a second PCR of roughly 7 to 11 cycles. Using its own MiXCR run on the 5' RACE reads, TCRdb lists one record per CDR3 protein. This table has 1.5 million to 2 million distinct CDR3 sequences, around half appearing once. The specimen sequenced was blood. The receptors shown here come from a woman in her thirties or forties in good health.

V and J are TRBV7-9 and TRBJ2-7, with no clear D. The V end was cut by 1 base, the J end by 5 bases, with 12 bases between. The CDR3 is made up of 14 amino acids. Germline-derived CDR1 and CDR2 are SEHNR and FQNEAQ (reference sequence). The CDR3 DNA sequence: TGTGCCAGCAGCTTAGACGCGACAAAAAACGAGCAGTACTTC. This translates into CASSLDATKNEQYF.

This clonotype was observed once. The chain joins TRBV7-3 to TRBJ1-4; D gene ambiguous. The germline gives CDR1 SGHTA, CDR2 FQGTGA. There are 13 residues in the CDR3. Trimming pared 1 base from V and 8 bases from J, leaving 8 bases between. The CDR3: CASSLIAGEKLFF. The CDR3 coding sequence is TGTGCCAGCAGCTTAATCGCAGGCGAAAAACTGTTTTTT.

This clonotype was found a few times. J is TRBJ2-5 and V is TRBV10-3; D is unresolved. The ends were cut back, 8 bases at V and 1 base at J, with 8 bases in the middle. From germline, CDR1 is ENHRY and CDR2 SYGVKD. There are 12 residues in the CDR3. CDR3 sequence (DNA): TGTGCCATCCGAAGTCCCCAAGAGACCCAGTACTTC. This sequence encodes CAIRSPQETQYF.

The CDR3 region is CASSIGVAGGQETQYF. The CDR3 DNA reads TGTGCCAGTAGTATCGGGGTAGCGGGGGGGCAGGAGACCCAGTACTTC. The genes are TRBV19 and TRBJ2-5; 11 positions agree with TRBD2. Germline V CDR1 and CDR2: LNHDA, SQIVND (reference sequence). V was pared by 3 bases and J by 5 bases, with 8 bases of the junction left unmatched. There are 16 residues in the CDR3. The whole variable domain, remainder taken from reference TRBV19 and TRBJ2-5, is DGGITQSPKYLFRKEGQNVTLSCEQNLNHDAMYWYRQDPGQGLRLIYYSQIVNDFQKGDIAEGYSVSREKKESFPLTVTSAQKNPTAFYLCASSIGVAGGQETQYFGPGTRLLVL.

Note on this clonotype: Compared with germline, one end of the junction differs, possibly owing to a read error. This chain joins TRBV12-3 or TRBV12-4 and TRBJ2-3; 10 nucleotides line up with TRBD1. The CDR3 sequence is 16 residues long. CDR3: CVSSRRQGAAIDTQYF. CDR3 DNA sequence: TGTGTCAGCAGCCGAAGACAGGGGGCGGCGATAGATACGCAGTATTTT.

This rearrangement joins TRBV20-1 to TRBJ1-6, with D possibly TRBD1 on 6 matching bases. V was trimmed by 5 bases and J by 0 bases, leaving 14 bases between them. The CDR3 contains 16 residues. Germline CDR1 reads DFQATT; CDR2 reads SNEGSKA (reference sequence). CDR3 sequence reads: CSAPALDSSYNSPLHF. In DNA form, the CDR3 reads TGCAGTGCTCCAGCCCTGGACAGCTCCTATAATTCACCCCTCCACTTT.

This chain links TRBV20-1 with TRBJ2-1; a possible D gene is TRBD1 (6 bases). The CDR3 extends over 17 amino acids. V was pared by 0 bases and J by 2 bases, with 17 bases between. The germline V gene has CDR1 DFQATT and CDR2 SNEGSKA (reference sequence). CDR3 DNA: TGCAGTGCTAGAGATAGTAGGGGCCAGGGGACCTACAATGAGCAGTTCTTC. Its protein is CSARDSRGQGTYNEQFF.

This chain's CDR3 is CASRMPGGEQYF. CDR3 nucleotide sequence: TGTGCCAGCAGAATGCCAGGGGGCGAGCAGTACTTC. This chain uses TRBV6-2 or TRBV6-3 with TRBJ2-7; 7 bases fit TRBD1. V shed 6 bases, J shed 6 bases, and the junction held 5 bases outside the gene matches. The CDR3 is made up of 12 amino acids. In germline, CDR1 is MNHEY, CDR2 SVGEGT.

This clonotype has just a few counts. The chain combines TRBV5-1 with TRBJ2-3; 12 bases are shared with TRBD2. V lost 3 bases and J lost 0; bases outside the gene matches: 8. Germline V CDR1 and CDR2: SGHRS, YFSETQ. This CDR3 contains 18 residues. The CDR3 sequence: CASSSGTSGSSSTDTQYF. In DNA form, the CDR3 reads TGCGCCAGCAGCTCCGGGACTAGCGGGTCGTCTAGCACAGATACGCAGTATTTT.

There are a few counts of this clonotype. The chain joins TRBV6-1 to TRBJ2-3, with TRBD1 matching 8 bases. CDR3 length: 17 residues. V trimming: 3 bases; J trimming: 2 bases; junction bases outside the gene matches: 10. Germline V gives CDR1 MNHNS, CDR2 SASEGT. The CDR3 reads CASSDTGTGGPTDTQYF. The CDR3, as DNA: TGTGCCAGCAGTGACACAGGGACAGGTGGACCCACAGATACGCAGTATTTT.

This chain uses TRBV6-6 with TRBJ1-4; D unresolved. The CDR3 totals 14 residues. Germline V CDR1 and CDR2: MNHNY, SVGAGI (reference sequence). Trimming left V 7 bases short and J 7 bases short, with 16 bases between. The CDR3 spells CASTLPPRSEKLFF. The DNA of the CDR3 is TGTGCCAGCACGTTGCCCCCAAGGAGTGAAAAACTGTTTTTT.

The V gene is TRBV10-3, the J gene TRBJ2-3; D not certain. Per the germline V gene, CDR1 is ENHRY and CDR2 is SYGVKD. The CDR3 contains 15 residues. The ends were cut back, 0 bases at V and 7 bases at J, with 14 bases in the middle. The CDR3 sequence is CAISESPTRANTQYF. The CDR3, as DNA: TGTGCCATCAGTGAGTCCCCAACCCGGGCAAATACGCAGTATTTT.

Only a few counts were recorded for this clonotype. The genes are TRBV5-1 and TRBJ2-1, with TRBD1 identical over 7 bases. There are 15 residues in the CDR3. Germline V gives CDR1 SGHRS, CDR2 YFSETQ. Unmatched junction bases numbered 9, after V lost 0 bases and J lost 9 bases. CDR3 nucleotides: TGCGCCAGCAGCTTGGACCCAAAAACAGGGGCTGAGCAGTTCTTC. Translating gives CASSLDPKTGAEQFF.

This chain uses TRBV29-1 with TRBJ2-3; TRBD2 matches at 8 bases. With 8 bases clipped from V and 1 base from J, the junction kept 5 bases outside the gene matches. Germline CDR1 and CDR2: SQVTM and ANQGSEA. The CDR3 has 13 amino acids. The CDR3 DNA is TGCAGCTCTGGGACTAGTCGCACAGATACGCAGTATTTT. It codes for CSSGTSRTDTQYF.

The chain links TRBV6-2 or TRBV6-3 to TRBJ2-7; 8 bases line up with TRBD2. Per the germline V gene, CDR1 is MNHEY and CDR2 is SVGEGT. CDR3 length: 15 residues. With V trimmed by 5 bases and J by 6 bases, 12 bases remained unmatched. CDR3 sequence: CASSVPRTSSPEQYF. DNA of the CDR3: TGTGCCAGCAGTGTTCCAAGGACTAGCAGTCCCGAGCAGTACTTC.

The chain employs TRBV11-2 and TRBJ2-4, with D perhaps TRBD1 (6 bases). The CDR3 loop spans 15 amino acids. CDR1 is SGHAT and CDR2 is FQNNGV in the germline V gene. Trimming took off 4 bases at V and 3 bases at J, with 13 bases between the two ends. The DNA of the CDR3 is TGTGCCAGCAGCTCGTGGACAGTCAGCAAAAACATTCAGTACTTC. This codes for CASSSWTVSKNIQYF. The full variable domain, with the rest looked up from reference TRBV11-2 and TRBJ2-4, is EAGVAQSPRYKIIEKRQSVAFWCNPISGHATLYWYQQILGQGPKLLIQFQNNGVVDDSQLPKDRFSAERLKGVDSTLKIQPAKLEDSAVYLCASSSWTVSKNIQYFGAGTRLSVL.

The rearrangement uses TRBV29-1 and TRBJ2-1, with TRBD2 identical over 7 bases. From germline, CDR1 is SQVTM and CDR2 ANQGSEA. The CDR3 runs 14 residues. The V segment lost 8 bases and the J segment 4 bases; nucleotides outside the gene matches: 11. The DNA of the CDR3 is TGCAGCACTAACCCCACCGGGAGGTACAATGAGCAGTTCTTC. This gives the protein CSTNPTGRYNEQFF.

This chain connects TRBV5-1 to TRBJ1-2; D gene unclear. Germline CDR1 SGHRS, CDR2 YFSETQ. The V gene lost 0 bases and the J gene lost 4 bases, with 19 bases spanning the gap. The CDR3 extends over 17 amino acids. In DNA form, the CDR3 reads TGCGCCAGCAGCTTGGAGGCGGGGAGGTCGACTTCCTATGGCTACACCTTC. This sequence encodes CASSLEAGRSTSYGYTF.

In this sample, this clonotype turned up a few times. V is TRBV5-1 and J is TRBJ2-7; 9 nucleotides agree with TRBD1. The CDR3 consists of 15 residues. In germline, CDR1 is SGHRS, CDR2 YFSETQ. With V trimmed by 4 bases and J by 5 bases, 10 bases remained unmatched. CDR3 in DNA: TGCGCCAGCAGCCCAGCGGGACAGGGAGGTAACGAGCAGTACTTC. Translation: CASSPAGQGGNEQYF.